This T cell receptor beta chain appears in the sequencing data of a study of blood T cells in healthy people across ages. Across the study: The template switching approach captured approximately one barcoded beta molecule for every two T cells.

The ends were cut back, 5 bases at V and 0 bases at J, with 17 bases in the middle. Germline values: CDR1 MDHEN, CDR2 SYDVKM. The CDR3 contains 16 residues. General observations from the study: There were more naive CD4+ cells and higher diversity in long-lived donors than in aged donors. The lack of PBMC sorting stopped any conclusive naive versus antigen-experienced comparison.

Then a second PCR, running roughly 7 to 11 cycles, was carried out with a sample-barcoded 5' primer and a J-beta primer mix. Every cDNA molecule carried a tag from a template-switch adaptor bearing 12 random nucleotides. In TCRdb, the 5' RACE reads were re-called with MiXCR into one record per CDR3 protein. The sample lists just under 900,000 distinct CDR3 sequences, more than 25% occurring once. Concerning this clonotype itself: Its antigen is currently unknown.

J is TRBJ2-7 and V is TRBV28, with D possibly called TRBD1 or TRBD2 (5 bases each). The source material was blood. The TCR comes from an elderly woman in good health. The CDR3 reads CASSRGDPRGSYEQYF. The CDR3, as DNA: TGTGCCAGCAGTCGAGGGGATCCTAGGGGCTCCTACGAGCAGTACTTC.